This T cell receptor (beta chain) was observed in a study of T cells after posttransplantation cyclophosphamide. This related bone marrow graft donor gave peripheral blood on the day of marrow donation. The germline CDR1 and CDR2 sequences are SEHNR and FQNEAQ (reference sequence). The germline V and J ends were trimmed by 5 bases and 2 bases, with 13 bases remaining between them. The CDR3 spans 14 residues. Comments on this clone: The antigen remains undetermined.

General observations from the study: After PTCy, TRB diversity resembled that of CNI/methotrexate controls. Skin or GI-infiltrating T cells shared few TRB sequences with blood. Donor CD8+ memory clones often dominated recipient blood repertoires at later times.

Repertoires were generated with immunoSEQ multiplex PCR, while TCRdb's copy carries only in-frame clones and drops some. The sample lists about 15,000 clones, about four fifths occurring once. The specimen sequenced was memory CD4+ T cells sorted from PBMCs. The receptor was derived from a man aged 45-65 years in good health, CMV-negative, and a related stem cell transplant donor. V usage is TRBV7-9 and J usage is TRBJ2-7; D perhaps matches TRBD2 (5 bases). In DNA, the CDR3 is TGTGCCAGCAGCCCCCCGGGGAGCCCCTACGAGCAGTACTTC. Protein product: CASSPPGSPYEQYF.